This TCR beta chain originates from a study of Tregs in tolerant kidney transplant recipients. Germline loops: CDR1 MRHNA, CDR2 SNTAGT. V was pared by 3 bases and J by 7 bases, with 3 bases of the junction left unmatched. The CDR3 runs to 14 residues. Sequencing used immunoSEQ multiplex PCR; TCRdb keeps in-frame clones, though not all of them. Here the sample spans 85,000 to 95,000 clones, around nine tenths being singletons. This clone came up a few times. The sample has other DNA sequences that encode this CDR3 too. CD4+CD25+CD127- Tregs, CD4+CD25- non-Tregs, CD4 and CD8 cells were sorted. The clonotype originates from a human donor in good health. The genes are TRBV6-4 and TRBJ2-1, with TRBD2 matching over 10 bases. The material sequenced was CD8+ T cells from blood. The CDR3 DNA follows: TGTGCCAGCAGTGAAGCGGGGGGGCCAAATGAGCAGTTCTTC. Protein: CASSEAGGPNEQFF.